This T cell receptor beta chain was captured by sequencing in a study of OX40 agonist ivuxolimab in advanced cancers. About the study: Recorded diagnoses for dose-escalation patients were hepatocellular carcinoma, melanoma, renal cell or head and neck cancer. Averaging approximately 60 years in age, with a range of roughly 20 to 90, the cohort was 80% to 90% male.

The repertoire was sequenced with immunoSEQ multiplex PCR; TCRdb's copy has only in-frame clones and lacks some. The sample gives about 79,000 clones, roughly 90% of which show up once; approximately 0.5% is in the top ten. CDR3 length: 14 residues. The trim removed 5 bases at V and 6 bases at J, leaving 3 bases unmatched. Germline V gene data show CDR1 as SEHNR and CDR2 as FQNEAQ (reference sequence). The sequence derives from an adult with an advanced solid tumor such as melanoma, head and neck, liver or kidney cancer. Sequencing was performed on CD4+ or CD8+ T cells sorted from blood, taken in a trial of the OX40 agonist ivuxolimab. The rearrangement joins TRBV7-9 to TRBJ2-7, with 14 nucleotides matching TRBD2. The CDR3: CASSRLAGGPEQYF. The CDR3, as DNA: TGTGCCAGCAGCCGACTAGCGGGAGGGCCCGAGCAGTACTTC. Supplemented by reference TRBV7-9 and TRBJ2-7, the full variable domain reads DTGVSQNPRHKITKRGQNVTFRCDPISEHNRLYWYRQTLGQGPEFLTYFQNEAQLEKSRLLSDRFSAERPKGSFSTLEIQRTEQGDSAMYLCASSRLAGGPEQYFGPGTRLTVT.